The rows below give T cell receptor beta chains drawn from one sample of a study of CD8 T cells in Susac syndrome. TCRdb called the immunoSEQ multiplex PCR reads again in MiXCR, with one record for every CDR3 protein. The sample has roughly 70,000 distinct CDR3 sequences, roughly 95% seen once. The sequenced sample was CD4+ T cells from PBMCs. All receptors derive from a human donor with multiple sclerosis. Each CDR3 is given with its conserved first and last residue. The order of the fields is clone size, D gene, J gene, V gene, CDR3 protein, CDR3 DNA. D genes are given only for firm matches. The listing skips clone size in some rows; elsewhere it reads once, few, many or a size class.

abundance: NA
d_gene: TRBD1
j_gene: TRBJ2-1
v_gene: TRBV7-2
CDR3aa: CASSFRQGAVNEQFF
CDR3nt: TGTGCCAGCAGCTTCCGACAGGGGGCGGTCAATGAGCAGTTCTTC

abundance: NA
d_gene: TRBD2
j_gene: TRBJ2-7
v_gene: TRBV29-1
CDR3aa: CSVRTSGPGQYF
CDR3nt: TGCAGCGTTCGGACTAGCGGGCCGGGACAGTACTTC

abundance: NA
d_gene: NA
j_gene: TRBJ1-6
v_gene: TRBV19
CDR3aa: CASTIGSYNSPLHF
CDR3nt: TGTGCCAGTACCATCGGCTCCTATAATTCACCCCTCCACTTT

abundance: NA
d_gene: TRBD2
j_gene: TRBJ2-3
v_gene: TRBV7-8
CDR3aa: CASSEGLVSDTQYF
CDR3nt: TGTGCCAGCAGCGAGGGACTAGTGTCAGATACGCAGTATTTT

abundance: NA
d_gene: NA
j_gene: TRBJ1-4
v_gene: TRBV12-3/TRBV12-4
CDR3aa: CASSSTGPNEKLFF
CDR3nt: TGTGCCAGCAGCTCGACAGGTCCTAATGAAAAACTGTTTTTT

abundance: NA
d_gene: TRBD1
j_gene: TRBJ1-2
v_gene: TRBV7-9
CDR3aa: CASSLAPYRGHYGYTF
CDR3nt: TGTGCCAGCAGCTTAGCGCCTTACAGGGGCCACTATGGCTACACCTTC

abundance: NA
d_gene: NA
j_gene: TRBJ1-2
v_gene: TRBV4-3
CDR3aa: CASSQGYGHTGGYTF
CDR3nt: TGCGCCAGCAGCCAAGGGTACGGCCACACAGGGGGCTACACCTTC

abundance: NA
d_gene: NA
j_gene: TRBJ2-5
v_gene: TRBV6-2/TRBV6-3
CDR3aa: CASSYLRTASKETQYF
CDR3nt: TGTGCCAGCAGTTATCTTCGGACGGCTAGCAAAGAGACCCAGTACTTC

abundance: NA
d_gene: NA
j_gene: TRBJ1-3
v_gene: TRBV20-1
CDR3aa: CSAPDGLAGNTIYF
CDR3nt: TGCAGTGCGCCGGACGGCCTGGCTGGAAACACCATATATTTT

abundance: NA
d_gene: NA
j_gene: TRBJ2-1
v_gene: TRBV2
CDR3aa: CASSVEAHSYNEQFF
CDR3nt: TGTGCCAGCAGTGTGGAGGCACACTCCTACAATGAGCAGTTCTTC

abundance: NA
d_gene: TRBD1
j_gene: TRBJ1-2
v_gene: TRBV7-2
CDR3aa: CASSSLDRALYGYTF
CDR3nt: TGTGCCAGCAGCTCCCTAGACAGGGCCCTCTATGGCTACACCTTC

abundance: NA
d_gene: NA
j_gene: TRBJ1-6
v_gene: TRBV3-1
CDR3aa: CASSPYPASPLHF
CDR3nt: TGTGCCAGCAGCCCCTATCCAGCTTCACCCCTCCACTTT

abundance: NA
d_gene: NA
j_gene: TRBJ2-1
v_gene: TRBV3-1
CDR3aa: CASSQGLPGGGNEQFF
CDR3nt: TGTGCCAGCAGCCAAGGTCTCCCGGGGGGCGGGAATGAGCAGTTCTTC

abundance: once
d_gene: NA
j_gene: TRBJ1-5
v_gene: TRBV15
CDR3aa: CATSRDVGNQPQHF
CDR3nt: TGTGCCACCAGCAGAGATGTGGGCAATCAGCCCCAGCATTTT

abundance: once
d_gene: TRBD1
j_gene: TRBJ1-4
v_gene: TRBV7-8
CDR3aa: CASSALTGDGEKLFF
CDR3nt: TGTGCCAGCAGCGCCCTGACAGGGGATGGTGAAAAACTGTTTTTT

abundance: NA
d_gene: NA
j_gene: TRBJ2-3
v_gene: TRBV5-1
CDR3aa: CASSFRDPSTDTQYF
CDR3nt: TGCGCCAGCAGCTTCCGGGACCCTAGCACAGATACGCAGTATTTT

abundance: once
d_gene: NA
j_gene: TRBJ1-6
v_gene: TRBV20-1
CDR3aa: CSARVTGGLNSPLHF
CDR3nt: TGCAGTGCTAGGGTCACCGGGGGTTTGAATTCACCCCTCCACTTT

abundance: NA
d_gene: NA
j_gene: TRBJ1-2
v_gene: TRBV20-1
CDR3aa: CSARVLAYGYTF
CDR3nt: TGCAGTGCTAGGGTCCTCGCCTATGGCTACACCTTC

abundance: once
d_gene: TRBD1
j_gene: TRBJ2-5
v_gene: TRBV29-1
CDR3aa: CSVDGTVYQETQYF
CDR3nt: TGCAGCGTTGACGGGACAGTATACCAAGAGACCCAGTACTTC

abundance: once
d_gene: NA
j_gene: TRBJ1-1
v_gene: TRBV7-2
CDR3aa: CASSLTGWGDTEAFF
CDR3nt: TGTGCCAGCAGCTTAACAGGGTGGGGGGACACTGAAGCTTTCTTT

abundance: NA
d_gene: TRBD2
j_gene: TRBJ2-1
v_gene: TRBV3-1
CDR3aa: CASSQDGSGGYNEQFF
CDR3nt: TGTGCCAGCAGCCAAGATGGAAGCGGGGGATACAATGAGCAGTTCTTC

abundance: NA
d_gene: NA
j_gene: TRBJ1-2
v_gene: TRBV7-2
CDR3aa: CASSLALGDYGYTF
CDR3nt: TGTGCCAGCAGCTTAGCCCTGGGCGACTATGGCTACACCTTC

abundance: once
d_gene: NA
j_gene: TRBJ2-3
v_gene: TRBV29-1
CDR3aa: CSVEGQGTDTQYF
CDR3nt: TGCAGCGTTGAAGGACAGGGCACAGATACGCAGTATTTT

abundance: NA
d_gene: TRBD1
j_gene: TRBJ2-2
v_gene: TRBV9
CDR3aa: CASSVAGQENTGELFF
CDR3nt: TGTGCCAGCAGCGTAGCCGGACAGGAAAACACCGGGGAGCTGTTTTTT

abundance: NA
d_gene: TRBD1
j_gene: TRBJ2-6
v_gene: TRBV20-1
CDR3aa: CSARGTGDSSGANVLTF
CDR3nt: TGCAGTGCTAGAGGGACAGGGGACTCCTCTGGGGCCAACGTCCTGACTTTC

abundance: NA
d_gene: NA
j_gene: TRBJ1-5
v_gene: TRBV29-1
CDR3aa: CSVAAGFGNQPQHF
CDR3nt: TGCAGCGTTGCGGCAGGGTTTGGCAATCAGCCCCAGCATTTT

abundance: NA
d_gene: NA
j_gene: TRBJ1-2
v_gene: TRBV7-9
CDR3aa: CASSSEQRYYGYTF
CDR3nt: TGTGCCAGCAGCTCCGAACAGAGATACTATGGCTACACCTTC

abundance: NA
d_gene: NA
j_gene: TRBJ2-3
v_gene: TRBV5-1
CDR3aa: CASSSGIGTDTQYF
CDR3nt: TGCGCCAGCAGCTCGGGAATAGGCACAGATACGCAGTATTTT

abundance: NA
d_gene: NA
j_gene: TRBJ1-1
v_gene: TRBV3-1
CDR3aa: CASSQGRAEAFF
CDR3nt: TGTGCCAGCAGCCAAGGCCGGGCTGAAGCTTTCTTT

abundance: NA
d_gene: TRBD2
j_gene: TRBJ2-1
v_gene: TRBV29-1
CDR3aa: CSVQLAGSDEQFF
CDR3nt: TGCAGCGTCCAACTAGCGGGGAGCGATGAGCAGTTCTTC

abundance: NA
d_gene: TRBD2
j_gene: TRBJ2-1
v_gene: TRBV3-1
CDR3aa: CASSQTGTKEDEQFF
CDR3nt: TGTGCCAGCAGCCAAACCGGGACTAAAGAGGATGAGCAGTTCTTC

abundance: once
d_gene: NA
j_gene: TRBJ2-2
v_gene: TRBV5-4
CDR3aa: CASSWGTGELFF
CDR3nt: TGTGCCAGCAGCTGGGGCACCGGGGAGCTGTTTTTT

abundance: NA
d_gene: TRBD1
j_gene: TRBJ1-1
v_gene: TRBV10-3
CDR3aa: CASSRGTATEAFF
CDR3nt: TGTGCCAGCAGTCGCGGGACAGCTACTGAAGCTTTCTTT

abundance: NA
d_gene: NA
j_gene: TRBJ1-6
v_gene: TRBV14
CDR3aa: CASSLLRDASPLHF
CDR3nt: TGTGCCAGCAGCCTGTTACGGGACGCCTCACCCCTCCACTTT

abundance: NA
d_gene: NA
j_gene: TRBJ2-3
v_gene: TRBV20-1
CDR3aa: CSGAKGADTQYF
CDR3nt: TGCAGTGGGGCGAAGGGGGCAGATACGCAGTATTTT

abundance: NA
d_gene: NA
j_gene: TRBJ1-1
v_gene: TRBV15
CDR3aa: CATSIRGGSTEAFF
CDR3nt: TGTGCCACCAGCATCCGTGGGGGGAGCACTGAAGCTTTCTTT

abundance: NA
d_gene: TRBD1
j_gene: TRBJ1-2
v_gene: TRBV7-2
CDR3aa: CANSPDRGANYGYTF
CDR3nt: TGTGCCAACAGCCCTGACAGGGGAGCTAACTATGGCTACACCTTC

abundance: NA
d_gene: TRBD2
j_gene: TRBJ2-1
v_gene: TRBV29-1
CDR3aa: CSVAGFVGGYDNEQFF
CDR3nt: TGCAGCGTAGCGGGATTCGTAGGCGGGTACGACAATGAGCAGTTCTTC

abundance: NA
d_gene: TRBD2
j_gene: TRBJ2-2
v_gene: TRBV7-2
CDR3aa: CASSRTRGGRTGELFF
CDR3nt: TGTGCCAGCAGCCGGACTCGCGGGGGACGTACCGGGGAGCTGTTTTTT

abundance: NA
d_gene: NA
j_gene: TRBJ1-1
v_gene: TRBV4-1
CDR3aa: CASSPLPGGTEAFF
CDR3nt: TGCGCCAGCAGCCCCCTCCCCGGGGGCACTGAAGCTTTCTTT

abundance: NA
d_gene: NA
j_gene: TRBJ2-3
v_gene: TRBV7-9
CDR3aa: CASMGHTGDTQYF
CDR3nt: TGTGCCAGCATGGGACACACCGGGGATACGCAGTATTTT

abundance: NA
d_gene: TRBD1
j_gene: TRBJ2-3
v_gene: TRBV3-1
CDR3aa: CASNQGTVTDTQYF
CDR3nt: TGTGCCAGCAACCAAGGGACAGTCACAGATACGCAGTATTTT

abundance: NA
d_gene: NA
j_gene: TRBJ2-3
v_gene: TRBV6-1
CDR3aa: CASSESQASSTDTQYF
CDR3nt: TGTGCCAGCAGTGAATCCCAAGCCTCTAGCACAGATACGCAGTATTTT

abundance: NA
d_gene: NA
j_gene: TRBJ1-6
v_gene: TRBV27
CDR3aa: CASTSLKNSPLHF
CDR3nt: TGTGCCAGCACTAGTTTGAAGAATTCACCCCTCCACTTT

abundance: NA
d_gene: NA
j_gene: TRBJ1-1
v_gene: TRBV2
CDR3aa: CASDSPNTEAFF
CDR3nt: TGTGCCAGCGACAGTCCAAACACTGAAGCTTTCTTT

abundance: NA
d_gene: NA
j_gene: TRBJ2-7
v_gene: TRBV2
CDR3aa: CASSERDNQYF
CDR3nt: TGTGCCAGCAGTGAACGTGACAACCAGTACTTC

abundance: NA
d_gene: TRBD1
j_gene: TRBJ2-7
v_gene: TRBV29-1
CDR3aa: CSAQKTGSYEQYF
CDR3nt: TGCAGCGCGCAGAAGACAGGGTCATACGAGCAGTACTTC

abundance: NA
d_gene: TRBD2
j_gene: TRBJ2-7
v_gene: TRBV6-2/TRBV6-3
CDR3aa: CATRAFASGGYEQYF
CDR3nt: TGTGCCACCAGAGCCTTTGCTAGCGGGGGCTACGAGCAGTACTTC

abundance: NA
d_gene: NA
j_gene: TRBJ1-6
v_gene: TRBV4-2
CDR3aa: CASSQVRFDSNSPLHF
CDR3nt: TGTGCCAGCAGCCAAGTAAGGTTCGACAGTAATTCACCCCTCCACTTT

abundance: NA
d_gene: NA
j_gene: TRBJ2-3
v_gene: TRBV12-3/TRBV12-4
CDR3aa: CASSLVGGPRDTQYF
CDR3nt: TGTGCCAGCAGTTTAGTGGGGGGGCCGAGAGATACGCAGTATTTT

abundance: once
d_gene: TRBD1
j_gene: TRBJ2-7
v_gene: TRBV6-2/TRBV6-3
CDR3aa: CASMRTGTYEQYF
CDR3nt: TGTGCCAGCATGCGGACAGGGACCTACGAGCAGTACTTC

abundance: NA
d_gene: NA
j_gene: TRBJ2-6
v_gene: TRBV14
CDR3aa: CASSTPRPSGANVLTF
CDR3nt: TGTGCCAGCAGCACCCCCCGACCCTCTGGGGCCAACGTCCTGACTTTC

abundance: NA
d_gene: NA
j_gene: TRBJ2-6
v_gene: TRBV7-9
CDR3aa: CASSLAVTGGANVLTF
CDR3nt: TGTGCCAGCAGCTTAGCGGTGACAGGTGGGGCCAACGTCCTGACTTTC

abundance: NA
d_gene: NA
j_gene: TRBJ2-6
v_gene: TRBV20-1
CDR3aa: CSARGRAGANVLTF
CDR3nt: TGCAGTGCTAGAGGCAGGGCTGGGGCCAACGTCCTGACTTTC

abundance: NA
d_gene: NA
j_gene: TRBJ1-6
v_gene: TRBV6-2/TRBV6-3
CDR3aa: CASSPGTAYNSPLHF
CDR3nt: TGTGCCAGCAGCCCCGGGACGGCCTATAATTCACCCCTCCACTTT

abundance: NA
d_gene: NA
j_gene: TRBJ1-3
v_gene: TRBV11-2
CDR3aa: CASSRGDSLVAIYF
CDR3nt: TGTGCCAGCAGCCGGGGTGACAGCCTTGTCGCCATATATTTT

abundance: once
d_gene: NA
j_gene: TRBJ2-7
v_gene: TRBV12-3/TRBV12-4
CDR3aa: CASSSGSLSSYEQYF
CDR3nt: TGTGCCAGCAGTTCCGGATCTCTTAGCTCCTACGAGCAGTACTTC

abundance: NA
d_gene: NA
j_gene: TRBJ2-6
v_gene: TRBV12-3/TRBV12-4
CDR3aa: CASSLGGSYSGANVLTF
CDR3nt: TGTGCCAGCAGTTTAGGGGGGAGCTACTCTGGGGCCAACGTCCTGACTTTC

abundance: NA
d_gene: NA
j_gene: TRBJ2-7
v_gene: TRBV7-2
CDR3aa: CASSLAHLRTYEQYF
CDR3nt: TGTGCCAGCAGCTTAGCACACCTCCGGACCTACGAGCAGTACTTC

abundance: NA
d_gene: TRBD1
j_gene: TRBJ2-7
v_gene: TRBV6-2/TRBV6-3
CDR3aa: CASSRGQFYEQYF
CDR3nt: TGTGCCAGCAGCCGGGGACAGTTCTACGAGCAGTACTTC